This T cell receptor beta chain is drawn from a study of cytomegalovirus exposure and HLA in healthy donors. Overall study results and limits: A cluster of highly shared sequence variants was likely a sequencing artifact. Later analysis reportedly placed an Asian-associated ancestry cluster below the roughly 680-donor mean in N-insertions.

This cohort consisted of healthy bone marrow donors. Turning to this clone: No antigen is known for it.

The PCR used 60 Vbeta and 13 Jbeta primers. The data were produced by immunoSEQ multiplex PCR, yet TCRdb's version contains in-frame clones alone and is incomplete. Of around 100,000 clones listed, roughly 69% are singletons. This CDR3 comprises 14 residues. V was clipped by 6 bases and J by 4 bases; unmatched bases: 6. From germline, CDR1 is LNHDA and CDR2 SQIVND (reference sequence). The rearrangement joins TRBV19 to TRBJ1-2; 9 nucleotides match TRBD1. Sequencing was carried out using PBMCs. This clonotype was sampled from a man over 45 in good health and CMV-seropositive. This CDR3 reads CASRPGTGPYGYTF. The CDR3 coding sequence is TGTGCCAGTAGACCCGGGACAGGGCCCTATGGCTACACCTTC.